This section outlines one TCR beta chain sequence together with its context. The data were obtained in a study of blood T cell repertoires in COVID-19. Study context: T cells, B-cell-depleted T cells, or PBMCs supplied cDNA or gDNA.

Assay: immunoSEQ multiplex PCR; the TCRdb copy retains only in-frame clones and omits some. Of 150,000 to 200,000 clones detected, 70% to 90% appear once; the ten largest clones hold roughly 9.8%. CDR1 and CDR2 from the germline V gene are ENHRY and SYGVKD. The J segment lost 7 bases and the V segment lost 6 bases, leaving 15 bases of the junction unmatched. CDR3 length equals 17 residues. The V gene is TRBV10-3, the J gene TRBJ2-2; 9 positions agree with TRBD2. This receptor was identified in an elderly woman with acute or convalescent COVID-19. Sequenced sample: peripheral blood. CDR3 coding DNA: TGTGCCATCAGCCCGGCGGGGGGGGGCGATTTTATCGGGGAGCTGTTTTTT. As protein: CAISPAGGGDFIGELFF.